Here is one TCR beta chain with its context. This entry is derived from a study of blood T cell repertoires in COVID-19. Across the study: PBMCs, B-cell-depleted T cells, or T cells provided the cDNA or gDNA that made up the material.

The trim removed 6 bases at V and 9 bases at J, leaving 5 bases unmatched. This CDR3 has 12 residues. Germline loops: CDR1 MNHEY, CDR2 SMNVEV (reference sequence). The assay was immunoSEQ multiplex PCR, and TCRdb's table has in-frame clones only and misses some. The sample lists 13,000 or so clones; about 88% were seen once. Specimen: peripheral blood. The chain is built from TRBV27 and TRBJ2-1; 7 nucleotides match TRBD1. The receptor's source is a human donor in a cohort sampled during active COVID-19. The CDR3 DNA reads as TGTGCCAGCAGAGGGGACAGTCGTGAGCAGTTCTTC. Protein: CASRGDSREQFF.